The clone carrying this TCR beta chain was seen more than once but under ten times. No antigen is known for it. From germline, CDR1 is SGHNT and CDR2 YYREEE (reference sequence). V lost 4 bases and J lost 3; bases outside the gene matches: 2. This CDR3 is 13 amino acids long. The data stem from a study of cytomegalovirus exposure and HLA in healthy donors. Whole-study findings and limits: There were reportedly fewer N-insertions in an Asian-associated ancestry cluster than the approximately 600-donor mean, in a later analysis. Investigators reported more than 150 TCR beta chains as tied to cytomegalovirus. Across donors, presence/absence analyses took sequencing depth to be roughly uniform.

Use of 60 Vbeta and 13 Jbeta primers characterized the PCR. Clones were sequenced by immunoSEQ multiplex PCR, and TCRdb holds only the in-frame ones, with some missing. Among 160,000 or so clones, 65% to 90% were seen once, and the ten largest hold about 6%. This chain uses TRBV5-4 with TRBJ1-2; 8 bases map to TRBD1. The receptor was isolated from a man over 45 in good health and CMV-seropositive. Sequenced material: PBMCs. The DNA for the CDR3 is TGTGCCAGCAGCCTGGGACAGGACTATGGCTACACCTTC. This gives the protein CASSLGQDYGYTF.